The 5 T cell receptor beta chains below all came from one sample that was sequenced in a study of T cells in Graves' hyperthyroidism and ophthalmopathy. There were TCR beta CDR3 regions amplified from RNA transcripts. Using the HTBI primer set, a first-round RT-PCR was run on the TCR CDR3. TCRdb analysed the multiplex PCR reads with MiXCR anew, one entry per CDR3 protein. This sample has fewer than 750,000 distinct CDR3 sequences; about 15% occur once, and the top ten carry roughly an eighth. The specimen sequenced was blood. Receptor source: a woman in her forties or fifties with Graves' ophthalmopathy.

This clonotype has ten or more counts. This CDR3 is CASSQGHPGYEQYF. The CDR3 DNA reads TGTGCCAGCAGCCAAGGCCACCCGGGGTACGAGCAGTACTTC. This sequence joins TRBV3-1 and TRBJ2-7; D is perhaps TRBD2 (5 bases). This CDR3 comprises 14 residues. In germline, CDR1 is LGHDT, CDR2 YNNKEL (reference sequence). V lost 1 base to trimming and J lost 4 bases, with 11 bases between them.

This clonotype was detected ten times or more. V gene TRBV5-1 combines with J gene TRBJ2-1; D is uncertain. The CDR3 has 16 amino acids. The V gene lost 0 bases and the J gene lost 0 bases, with 10 bases spanning the gap. Germline V lookup: CDR1 SGHRS, CDR2 YFSETQ. The CDR3 DNA reads TGCGCCAGCAGCTTGGCCACCCCAGCCTCCTACAATGAGCAGTTCTTC. It yields the protein CASSLATPASYNEQFF.

This sequence joins TRBV7-9 and TRBJ2-5; D perhaps matches TRBD2 (5 bases). The ends were cut back, 0 bases at V and 5 bases at J, with 10 bases in the middle. The CDR3 has 14 amino acids. The germline V gene has CDR1 SEHNR and CDR2 FQNEAQ (reference sequence). The CDR3 protein is CASSLATGMETQYF. The CDR3 DNA sequence: TGTGCCAGCAGCTTAGCGACGGGGATGGAGACCCAGTACTTC.

The chain couples TRBV29-1 to TRBJ2-3; 10 positions agree with TRBD2. This CDR3 is 14 amino acids long. CDR1 is SQVTM and CDR2 is ANQGSEA in the germline V gene. The J segment lost 3 bases and the V segment lost 5 bases, leaving 5 bases of the junction unmatched. The DNA for the CDR3 is TGCAGCGTTTCTAGCGGGAGCAAGACAGATACGCAGTATTTT. Amino acids: CSVSSGSKTDTQYF.

This clonotype was observed a handful of times. The chain links TRBV29-1 to TRBJ2-3; 9 bases map to TRBD2. V was pared by 7 bases and J by 6 bases, with 11 bases of the junction left unmatched. Germline V gives CDR1 SQVTM, CDR2 ANQGSEA. The CDR3 is made up of 14 amino acids. DNA for the CDR3: TGCAGCGGACTAGCGGACCTAAGCAGCGATACGCAGTATTTT. This codes for CSGLADLSSDTQYF.